The 21 T cell receptor beta chains reported below all come from one sample, sequenced in a study of cytomegalovirus exposure and HLA in healthy donors. The PCR made use of 60 Vbeta and 13 Jbeta primers. Method: immunoSEQ multiplex PCR; TCRdb's copy keeps in-frame clones and lacks some. The data show roughly 160,000 clones, with more than 70% seen just once and around 0.93% held by the top ten. Sequenced: PBMCs. Receptor source: a man aged 30 to 45 in good health and CMV-seronegative.

The chain links TRBV5-4 to TRBJ2-3; D is perhaps TRBD2 (6 bases). CDR3 length: 16 residues. Germline loops: CDR1 SGHNT, CDR2 YYREEE (reference sequence). V gave up 0 bases and J gave up 3 bases, with 14 bases separating them. Written as DNA, the CDR3 is TGTGCCAGCAGCTTGGGGGAGCGGGTACAGACAGATACGCAGTATTTT. Translating gives CASSLGERVQTDTQYF.

The chain couples TRBV6-6 to TRBJ2-2; D gene uncertain. The CDR3 length is 14 residues. Germline V lookup: CDR1 MNHNY, CDR2 SVGAGI (reference sequence). V was clipped by 4 bases and J by 3 bases, with 9 bases between them. The CDR3 is CASSFSHDTGELFF. CDR3 in DNA: TGTGCCAGCAGTTTCTCACACGACACCGGGGAGCTGTTTTTT.

The rearrangement uses TRBV5-4 and TRBJ2-7; TRBD2 matches 7 bases. The CDR3 is 15 amino acids. Per the germline V gene, CDR1 is SGHNT and CDR2 is YYREEE (reference sequence). The V segment lost 0 bases and the J segment 6 bases; nucleotides outside the gene matches: 9. CDR3 nucleotides: TGTGCCAGCAGCTTGGCCGGATTAGCGGGCGTCGAGCAGTACTTC. Its protein product is CASSLAGLAGVEQYF.

This sequence joins TRBV5-4 and TRBJ2-3, with 8 positions matching TRBD2. Germline CDR1 and CDR2: SGHNT and YYREEE (reference sequence). There are 15 residues in the CDR3. The J segment lost 6 bases and the V segment lost 0 bases, leaving 6 bases of the junction unmatched. The CDR3 coding sequence is TGTGCCAGCAGCTTGGAATCCCGGGGGGGCGATACGCAGTATTTT. This translates into CASSLESRGGDTQYF.

The chain is built from TRBV2 and TRBJ2-1; 11 nucleotides match TRBD2. Germline CDR1 reads SNHLY; CDR2 reads FYNNEI. The CDR3 covers 17 residues. J was trimmed by 7 bases and V by 6 bases; bases with no gene match: 14. CDR3 coding DNA: TGTGCCAGCAGACCTCGCACTAGCGGGGGTTATCGGAATGAGCAGTTCTTC. Its translation: CASRPRTSGGYRNEQFF. The full variable domain, rest sourced from reference TRBV2 and TRBJ2-1, is EPEVTQTPSHQVTQMGQEVILRCVPISNHLYFYWYRQILGQKVEFLVSFYNNEISEKSEIFDDQFSVERPDGSNFTLKIRSTKLEDSAMYFCASRPRTSGGYRNEQFFGPGTRLTVL.

The genes are TRBV7-9 and TRBJ1-1; D ambiguous. Looked up from germline, CDR1 is SEHNR and CDR2 is FQNEAQ (reference sequence). V was trimmed by 0 bases and J by 2 bases, leaving 7 bases between them. The CDR3 totals 14 residues. The CDR3 loop is CASSLAGPNTEAFF. For the CDR3, the DNA is TGTGCCAGCAGCTTAGCGGGCCCTAACACTGAAGCTTTCTTT.

V is TRBV11-3 and J is TRBJ2-2, with 16 positions matching TRBD2. Germline V gene sequence: CDR1 SGHNT, CDR2 YENEEA. The trim removed 5 bases at V and 3 bases at J, leaving 6 bases unmatched. The CDR3 has 18 amino acids. The CDR3 region is CASSAGLAGGPYTGELFF. The CDR3 coding sequence is TGTGCCAGCAGCGCGGGACTAGCGGGGGGGCCGTACACCGGGGAGCTGTTTTTT.

The J gene is TRBJ2-5, the V gene TRBV30; 10 positions match TRBD2. This CDR3 region has 15 residues. CDR1 is GTSNPN, CDR2 SVGIG, per germline (reference sequence). V dropped 5 bases and J dropped 5; count of bases not matched to a gene: 11. In nucleotides, the CDR3 is TGTGCCTGGGATAGAGCGGGGGGGCCCGGGGAGACCCAGTACTTC. Its protein product is CAWDRAGGPGETQYF.

V usage is TRBV7-2 and J usage is TRBJ2-7; 9 bases are a match to TRBD1. CDR3 length: 15 amino acids. Trimming removed 0 bases from V and 7 bases from J; junction bases left unmatched: 7. Germline-derived CDR1 and CDR2 are SGHTA and FQGNSA. The DNA of the CDR3 is TGTGCCAGCAGCTTAGCGGCGGGACAGGGTTATGAGCAGTACTTC. This codes for CASSLAAGQGYEQYF.

The sample holds a few counts of this clone. This chain links TRBV19 with TRBJ1-2; D gene ambiguous. CDR3 length: 15 amino acids. CDR1 and CDR2 (germline): LNHDA, SQIVND (reference sequence). Trimming pared 5 bases from V and 5 bases from J, leaving 18 bases between. CDR3 in DNA: TGTGCCAGTAGTCCTCCTGGGCAGACGGCTTATGGCTACACCTTC. Residues: CASSPPGQTAYGYTF.

The CDR3 region is CASSAPGAGGAGELFF. In DNA form, the CDR3 reads TGTGCCAGCAGCGCCCCGGGGGCGGGAGGAGCCGGGGAGCTGTTTTTT. The V call is TRBV9, the J call TRBJ2-2, with TRBD2 identical over 8 bases. After removal of 3 bases from V and 6 bases from J, the junction contained 10 bases not matched to a gene. CDR1 is SGDLS and CDR2 is YYNGEE in the germline V gene. The CDR3 contains 16 residues.

The rearrangement joins TRBV4-3 to TRBJ1-5, with D perhaps matching TRBD1 (5 bases). The germline V and J ends were trimmed by 0 bases and 3 bases, with 6 bases remaining between them. CDR1 LGHNA and CDR2 YSLEER come from the germline V gene. The CDR3 is 14 residues long. CDR3 nucleotide sequence: TGCGCCAGCAGCCAAGACAGGGACAATCAGCCCCAGCATTTT. It yields the protein CASSQDRDNQPQHF.

The V call is TRBV5-1, the J call TRBJ2-7; D may be TRBD1 (6 bases). CDR3 length equals 15 residues. Deletions cut 4 bases from V and 0 bases from J, with 14 bases between. Germline values: CDR1 SGHRS, CDR2 YFSETQ. CDR3 loop: CASSIGQPSSYEQYF. CDR3 nucleotide sequence: TGCGCCAGCAGCATCGGACAGCCGAGCTCCTACGAGCAGTACTTC. The full variable domain, rest sourced from reference TRBV5-1 and TRBJ2-7, is KAGVTQTPRYLIKTRGQQVTLSCSPISGHRSVSWYQQTPGQGLQFLFEYFSETQRNKGNFPGRFSGRQFSNSRSEMNVSTLELGDSALYLCASSIGQPSSYEQYFGPGTRLTVT.

The chain combines TRBV7-9 with TRBJ2-5; 9 bases align to TRBD1. The CDR3 is 14 residues long. Looked up from germline, CDR1 is SEHNR and CDR2 is FQNEAQ (reference sequence). The trim removed 6 bases at V and 5 bases at J, leaving 7 bases unmatched. The CDR3 reads CASRGQGGGETQYF. CDR3 bases: TGTGCCAGCAGGGGACAGGGCGGAGGGGAGACCCAGTACTTC.

The chain uses TRBV19 and TRBJ1-5; D not certain. V lost 3 bases and J lost 0, with 18 bases in between. Germline lookup yields CDR1 LNHDA and CDR2 SQIVND (reference sequence). The CDR3 covers 18 residues. The CDR3 sequence: CASSIEVITPISNQPQHF. The CDR3 nucleotides read TGTGCCAGTAGTATTGAGGTAATTACCCCCATTAGCAATCAGCCCCAGCATTTT.

This chain links TRBV9 with TRBJ2-1; possibly TRBD2 for D (5 bases). Trimming pared 0 bases from V and 4 bases from J, leaving 17 bases between. CDR1 is SGDLS and CDR2 is YYNGEE in the germline V gene. This CDR3 is 17 amino acids long. The CDR3 coding sequence is TGTGCCAGCAGCGTAGAGGGAGTTAGTAGACTGTACAATGAGCAGTTCTTC. Protein sequence: CASSVEGVSRLYNEQFF.

The J gene is TRBJ1-2, the V gene TRBV11-2; D is perhaps TRBD1 (5 bases). The CDR3 totals 13 residues. From germline, CDR1 is SGHAT and CDR2 FQNNGV. Between the trimmed V and J ends, which lost 5 bases and 4 bases, there was a span of 11 bases. As DNA, the CDR3 is TGTGCCAGCAGCCCAGGGTTTGGCTATGGCTACACCTTC. Its protein is CASSPGFGYGYTF.

The chain uses TRBV5-6 and TRBJ1-1; D is unclear. Looked up from germline, CDR1 is SGHDT and CDR2 is YYEEEE. V shed 2 bases and J shed 3 bases, with 8 bases lying between them. The CDR3 loop spans 13 amino acids. The CDR3 nucleotides are TGTGCCAGCAGCTTAGGAGATTACACTGAAGCTTTCTTT. Protein sequence: CASSLGDYTEAFF.

There are a few counts of this clone. J is TRBJ1-1 and V is TRBV30; 7 nucleotides agree with TRBD1. This CDR3 comprises 13 residues. V lost 0 bases to trimming and J lost 10 bases; unmatched junction nucleotides: 8. Germline loops: CDR1 GTSNPN, CDR2 SVGIG (reference sequence). The CDR3 loop is CAWSVRREGAAFF. The CDR3 DNA reads as TGTGCCTGGAGTGTACGACGTGAGGGGGCAGCTTTCTTT.

This rearrangement joins TRBV9 to TRBJ1-1; a possible D gene is TRBD1 (6 bases). Per the germline V gene, CDR1 is SGDLS and CDR2 is YYNGEE. This CDR3 contains 14 residues. Trimming took off 4 bases at V and 2 bases at J, with 12 bases between the two ends. For the CDR3, the DNA is TGTGCCAGCAGCCCGTGGACAGCTAACACTGAAGCTTTCTTT. Translating gives CASSPWTANTEAFF. The full variable domain, in which reference TRBV9 and TRBJ1-1 provide the parts outside the CDR3, is DSGVTQTPKHLITATGQRVTLRCSPRSGDLSVYWYQQSLDQGLQFLIQYYNGEERAKGNILERFSAQQFPDLHSELNLSSLELGDSALYFCASSPWTANTEAFFGQGTRLTVV.

The chain links TRBV5-4 to TRBJ2-3, with D unclear. CDR3 length equals 14 residues. The germline gives CDR1 SGHNT, CDR2 YYREEE (reference sequence). The V gene lost 0 bases and the J gene lost 1 base, with 6 bases spanning the gap. The CDR3 DNA follows: TGTGCCAGCAGCTTGGAACTTCGCACAGATACGCAGTATTTT. It encodes CASSLELRTDTQYF.